This TCR beta chain was profiled in a study of CD8+CD57+ T cells in acquired aplastic anemia. Looking at the study overall: The study obtained an average of around 2.9 ug of DNA from sorted CD4+ and CD8+ cells. General study points: Levels of CD8+ Simpson's diversity were not significantly distinct in patients versus controls. Sharing between patients and controls was observed for twenty-nine CD8+ CDR3 sequences.

On this clonotype: Antigen: not known.

Profiling of TCR beta VDJ combinations and CDR3 sequences used genomic DNA as template. TCRdb reprocessed the reads with MiXCR, giving one entry per CDR3 protein. The repertoire holds hundreds of thousands of distinct CDR3 sequences, with around 32% as singletons. Previously, flow cytometry had revealed CD8+CD57+ cell expansion in the patients chosen for sequencing. Severe acquired aplastic anemia was present in every patient. The sample was sorted CD4+, CD8+, or CD8+CD57+ T cells (not recorded which) from PBMCs. The receptor was isolated from a human donor with aplastic anemia.

The CDR3 here is CASSLGQAPTLYGYTF. Written as DNA, the CDR3 is TGCGCCAGCAGCTTGGGACAGGCCCCCACCCTTTATGGCTACACCTTC. The gene calls are TRBV5-1 and TRBJ1-2, with a tentative D call TRBD1 (6 bases). With 0 bases removed from V and 5 bases from J, the gap between germline ends came to 17 bases. The CDR3 totals 16 residues. The V gene's germline CDR1 is SGHRS and CDR2 YFSETQ.